This T cell receptor (beta chain) was sequenced for a study of Ad26.COV2.S vaccination and SARS-CoV-2 variants. Study-level results: Among vaccine recipients, spike-specific TCR breadth exceeded that of placebo recipients. Assessments of TCR breadth and depth may have underestimated the total T cell responses.

The V gene lost 4 bases and the J gene lost 4 bases, with 6 bases spanning the gap. The CDR3 covers 12 residues. In germline, CDR1 is SGHTS, CDR2 YDEGEE. Turning to this clone: The antigen remains undetermined.

Sequencing used immunoSEQ multiplex PCR; TCRdb keeps in-frame clones, though not all of them. Among just over 350,000 clones listed, about 90% were seen once. The chain joins TRBV5-8 to TRBJ2-1, with D uncertain. This TCR derives from a human donor who had recovered from COVID-19. The sample here was peripheral blood, taken after recovery from COVID-19. The CDR3 reads CASSPFYNEQFF. In DNA, the CDR3 is TGTGCCAGCAGCCCTTTTTACAATGAGCAGTTCTTC.